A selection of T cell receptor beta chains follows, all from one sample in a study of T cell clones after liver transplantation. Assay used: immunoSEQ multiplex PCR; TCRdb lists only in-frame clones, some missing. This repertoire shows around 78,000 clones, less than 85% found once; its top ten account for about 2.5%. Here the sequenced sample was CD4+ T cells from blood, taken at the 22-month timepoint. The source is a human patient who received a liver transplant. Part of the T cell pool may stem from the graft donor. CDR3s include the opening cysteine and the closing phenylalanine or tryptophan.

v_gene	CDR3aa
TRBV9	CASSLEWGAYEQYF
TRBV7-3	CASSLLSGDTQYF
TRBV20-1	CSAQLQETQYF
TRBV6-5	CASRPTGEGEKLFF
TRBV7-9	CASSLGQSDLDTQYF
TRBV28	CASAPPRGGQPQHF
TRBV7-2	CASSLDGPLAVYNEQFF
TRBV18	CASSPLGPGRAEAFF
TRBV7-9	CASSPTAMNTEAFF
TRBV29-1	CSVETPRVTYNEQFF
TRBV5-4	CASRDPGQGGYGYTF
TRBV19	CASNQGRNQPQHF
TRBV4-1	CASSQRGLHTDTQYF
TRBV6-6	CASGSGGSSYF
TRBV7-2	CASSLDPGGQPQHF
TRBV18	CASSTTGQGNEKLFF
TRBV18	CASSRGTGDQETQYF